This T cell receptor (beta chain) was sequenced for a study of OX40 agonist ivuxolimab in advanced cancers. Study-level points and caveats: At doses 0.1 to 3.0 mg/kg, CD4+ and CD8+ clones expanded. Low levels of normalized T-cell clonal expansion also appeared in some nonresponders. Expanded clones belonging to CD8+ T cells outnumbered, on average, those of CD4+.

Here immunoSEQ multiplex PCR was the method, and the copy in TCRdb shows in-frame clones only, minus some. Among under 100,000 clones listed, roughly 84% were seen once. Notes on this clone: Its matching antigen is unknown.

The clonotype comes from an adult with an advanced solid tumor such as melanoma, head and neck, liver or kidney cancer. Sequencing was performed on CD4+ or CD8+ T cells sorted from blood, taken in a trial of the OX40 agonist ivuxolimab.

Written as DNA, the CDR3 is TGTGCCAGCAGCTTGGGAGGACAGGGGGCTTATGGCTACACCTTC. Translation gives CASSLGGQGAYGYTF. The chain joins TRBV5-4 to TRBJ1-2; 11 positions match TRBD1. CDR3 length: 15 amino acids. The J segment lost 5 bases and the V segment lost 0 bases, leaving 3 bases of the junction unmatched. Per the germline V gene, CDR1 is SGHNT and CDR2 is YYREEE (reference sequence).